The source of this TCR beta chain is a study of long-term antiretroviral therapy in people with HIV. Study as a whole: Specimens dating back about a decade before the 2015 immediate-ART recommendation are the oldest included.

As to this clone: As yet, its antigen is unknown.

Germline-derived CDR1 and CDR2 are LNHDA and SQIVND (reference sequence). The CDR3 loop spans 11 amino acids. With 5 bases removed from V and 1 base from J, the gap between germline ends came to 2 bases. The immunoSEQ assay was v3.0, run at survey level. Method: immunoSEQ multiplex PCR; TCRdb's copy keeps in-frame clones and lacks some. The sample has tens of thousands of clones; approximately 80% are singletons. Findings and limits, study-wide: Compared with controls, HIV repertoires showed narrower CDR3 length ranges.

The source is a woman under 40 with HIV. The sample was unsorted PBMCs, taken 0.2 years after starting antiretroviral therapy. The chain couples TRBV19 to TRBJ1-1; D is uncertain. CDR3 nucleotides: TGTGCCAGTAGTGGGAACACTGAAGCTTTCTTT. Its protein is CASSGNTEAFF.